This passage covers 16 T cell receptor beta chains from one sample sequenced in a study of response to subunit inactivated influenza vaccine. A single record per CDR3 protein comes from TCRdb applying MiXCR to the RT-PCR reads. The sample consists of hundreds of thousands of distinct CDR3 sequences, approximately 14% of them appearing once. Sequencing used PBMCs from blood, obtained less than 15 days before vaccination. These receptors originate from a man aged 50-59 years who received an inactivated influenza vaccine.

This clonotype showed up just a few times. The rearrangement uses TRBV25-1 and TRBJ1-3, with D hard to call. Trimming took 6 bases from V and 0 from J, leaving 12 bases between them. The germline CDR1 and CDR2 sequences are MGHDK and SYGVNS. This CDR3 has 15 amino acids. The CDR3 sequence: CASRAFSDSGNTIYF. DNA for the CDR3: TGTGCCAGCAGAGCTTTCTCAGACTCTGGAAACACCATATATTTT.

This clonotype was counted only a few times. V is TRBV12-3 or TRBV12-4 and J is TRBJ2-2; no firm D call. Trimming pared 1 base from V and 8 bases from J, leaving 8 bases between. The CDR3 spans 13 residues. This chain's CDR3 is CASSLVVEGELFF. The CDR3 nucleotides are TGTGCCAGCAGTTTAGTCGTCGAGGGGGAGCTGTTTTTT.

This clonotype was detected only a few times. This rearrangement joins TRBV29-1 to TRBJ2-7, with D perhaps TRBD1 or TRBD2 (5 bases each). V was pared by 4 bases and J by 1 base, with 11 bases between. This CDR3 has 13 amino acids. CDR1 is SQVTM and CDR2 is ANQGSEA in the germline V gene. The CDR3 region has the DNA TGCAGCGTTGGGGGACGGAGTTCCTACGAGCAGTACTTC. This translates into CSVGGRSSYEQYF.

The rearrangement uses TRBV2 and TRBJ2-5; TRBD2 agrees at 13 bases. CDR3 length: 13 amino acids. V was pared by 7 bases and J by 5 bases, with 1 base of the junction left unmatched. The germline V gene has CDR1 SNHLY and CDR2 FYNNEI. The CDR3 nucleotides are TGTGCCAGCAAGGGACTAGCGGGGGAGACCCAGTACTTC. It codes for CASKGLAGETQYF.

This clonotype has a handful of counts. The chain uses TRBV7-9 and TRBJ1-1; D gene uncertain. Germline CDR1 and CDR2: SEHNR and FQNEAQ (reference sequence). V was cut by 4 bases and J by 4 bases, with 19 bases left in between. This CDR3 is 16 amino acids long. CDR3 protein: CASSSQRVRSGTEAFF. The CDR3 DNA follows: TGTGCCAGCAGCTCCCAGCGGGTACGGTCGGGCACTGAAGCTTTCTTT.

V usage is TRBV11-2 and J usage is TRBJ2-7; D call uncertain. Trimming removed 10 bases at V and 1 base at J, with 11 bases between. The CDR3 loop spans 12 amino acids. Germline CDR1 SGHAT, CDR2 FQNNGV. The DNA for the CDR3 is TGTGCCACCCGCCGGGCTTCCTACGAGCAGTACTTC. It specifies CATRRASYEQYF.

The DNA of the CDR3 is TGTGCCAGCAGCGCCCCCCGGGACATCCAATCCTACGAGCAGTACTTC. Protein sequence: CASSAPRDIQSYEQYF. The J gene is TRBJ2-7, the V gene TRBV21-1; no check of the table's D call, TRBD1, against the DNA was made. TRBV21-1 is a pseudogene segment. CDR3 length: 16 amino acids.

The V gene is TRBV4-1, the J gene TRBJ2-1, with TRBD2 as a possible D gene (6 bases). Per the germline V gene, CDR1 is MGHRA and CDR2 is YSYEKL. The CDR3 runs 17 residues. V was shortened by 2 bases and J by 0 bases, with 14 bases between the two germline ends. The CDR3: CASSQSLATSSYNEQFF. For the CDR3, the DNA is TGCGCCAGCAGCCAATCCCTAGCGACAAGCTCCTACAATGAGCAGTTCTTC.

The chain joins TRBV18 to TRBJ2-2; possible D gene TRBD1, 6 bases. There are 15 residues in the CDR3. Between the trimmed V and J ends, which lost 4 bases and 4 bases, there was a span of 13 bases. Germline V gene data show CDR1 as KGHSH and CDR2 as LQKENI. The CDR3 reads CASSQGQRFTGELFF. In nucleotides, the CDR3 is TGTGCCAGCTCACAGGGACAAAGATTCACCGGGGAGCTGTTTTTT.

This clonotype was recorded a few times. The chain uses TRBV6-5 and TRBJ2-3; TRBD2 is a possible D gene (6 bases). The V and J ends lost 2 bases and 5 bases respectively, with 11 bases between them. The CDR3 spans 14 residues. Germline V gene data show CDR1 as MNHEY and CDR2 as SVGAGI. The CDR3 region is CASSYGRLGDTQYF. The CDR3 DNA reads TGTGCCAGCAGTTACGGCCGACTAGGAGATACGCAGTATTTT.

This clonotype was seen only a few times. CDR3 sequence (DNA): TGTGCCATCAGTGGCAAACAGGGAACAGATACGCAGTATTTT. Translation gives CAISGKQGTDTQYF. The chain combines TRBV10-3 with TRBJ2-3, with D possibly TRBD1 on 6 matching bases. There are 14 residues in the CDR3. From germline, CDR1 is ENHRY and CDR2 SYGVKD. Trimming took 4 bases from V and 3 from J, leaving 11 bases between them.

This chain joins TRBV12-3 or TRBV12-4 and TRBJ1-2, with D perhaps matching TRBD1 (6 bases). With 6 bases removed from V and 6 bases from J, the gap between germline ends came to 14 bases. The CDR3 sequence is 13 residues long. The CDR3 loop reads CASSQTGTNGYTF. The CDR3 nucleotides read TGTGCCAGCAGCCAGACAGGCACTAATGGCTACACCTTC.

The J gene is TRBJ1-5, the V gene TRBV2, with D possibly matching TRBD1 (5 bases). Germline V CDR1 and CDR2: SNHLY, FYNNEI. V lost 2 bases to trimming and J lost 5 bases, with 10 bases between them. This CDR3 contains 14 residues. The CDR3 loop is CASSERQIHQPQHF. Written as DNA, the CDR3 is TGTGCCAGCAGTGAAAGACAGATCCATCAGCCCCAGCATTTT.

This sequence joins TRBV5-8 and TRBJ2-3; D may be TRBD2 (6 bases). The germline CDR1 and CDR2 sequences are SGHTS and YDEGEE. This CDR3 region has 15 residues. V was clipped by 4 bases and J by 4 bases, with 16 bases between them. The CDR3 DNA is TGTGCCAGCAGCGGGGGGAGTCGGTTGGCAGATACGCAGTATTTT. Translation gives CASSGGSRLADTQYF.

Written as DNA, the CDR3 is TGCGCCAGCAGCTTAACAGGGTTAGGCACAGATACGCAGTATTTT. It is translated as CASSLTGLGTDTQYF. The chain has TRBV5-1 and TRBJ2-3, with D possibly TRBD1 on 6 matching bases. This CDR3 is 15 amino acids long. Germline loops: CDR1 SGHRS, CDR2 YFSETQ. V lost 2 bases, J lost 1 base, and 11 bases lay in between.

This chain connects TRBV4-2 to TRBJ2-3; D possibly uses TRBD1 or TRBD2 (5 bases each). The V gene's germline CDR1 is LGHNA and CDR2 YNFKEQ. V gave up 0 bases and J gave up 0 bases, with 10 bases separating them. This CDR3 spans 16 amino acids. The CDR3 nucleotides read TGTGCCAGCAGCCAAGATGGGACGGGTAGCACAGATACGCAGTATTTT. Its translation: CASSQDGTGSTDTQYF.